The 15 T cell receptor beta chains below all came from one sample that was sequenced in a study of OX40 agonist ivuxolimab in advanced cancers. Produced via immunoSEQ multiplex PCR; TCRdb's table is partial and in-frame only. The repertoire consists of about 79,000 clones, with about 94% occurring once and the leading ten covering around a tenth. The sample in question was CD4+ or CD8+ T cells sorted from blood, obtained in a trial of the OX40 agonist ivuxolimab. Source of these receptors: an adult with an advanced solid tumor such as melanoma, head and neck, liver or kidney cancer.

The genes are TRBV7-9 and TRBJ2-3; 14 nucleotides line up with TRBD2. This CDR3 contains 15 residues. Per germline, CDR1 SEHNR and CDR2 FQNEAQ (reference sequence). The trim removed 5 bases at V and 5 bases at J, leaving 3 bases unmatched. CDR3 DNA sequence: TGTGCCAGCAGCCCGGGACTAGCGGGAGTAGATACGCAGTATTTT. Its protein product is CASSPGLAGVDTQYF.

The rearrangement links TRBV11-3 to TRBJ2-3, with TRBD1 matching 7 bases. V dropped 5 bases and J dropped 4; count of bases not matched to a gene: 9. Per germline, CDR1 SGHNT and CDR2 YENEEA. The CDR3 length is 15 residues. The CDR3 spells CASSTGQAGADTQYF. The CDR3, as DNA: TGTGCCAGCAGCACCGGACAGGCAGGGGCAGATACGCAGTATTTT.

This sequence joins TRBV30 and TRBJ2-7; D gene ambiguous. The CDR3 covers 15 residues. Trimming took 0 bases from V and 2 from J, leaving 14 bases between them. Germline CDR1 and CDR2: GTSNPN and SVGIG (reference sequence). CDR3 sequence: CAWSVGQKNTYEQYF. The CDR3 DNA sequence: TGTGCCTGGAGTGTTGGGCAGAAGAATACCTACGAGCAGTACTTC. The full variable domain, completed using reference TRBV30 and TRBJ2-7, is SQTIHQWPATLVQPVGSPLSLECTVEGTSNPNLYWYRQAAGRGLQLLFYSVGIGQISSEVPQNLSASRPQDRQFILSSKKLLLSDSGFYLCAWSVGQKNTYEQYFGPGTRLTVT.

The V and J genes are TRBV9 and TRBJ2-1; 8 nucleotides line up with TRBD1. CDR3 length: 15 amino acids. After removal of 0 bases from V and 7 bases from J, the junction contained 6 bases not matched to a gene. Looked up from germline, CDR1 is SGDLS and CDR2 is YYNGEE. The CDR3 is CASSVEGTGGNEQFF. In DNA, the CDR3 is TGTGCCAGCAGCGTAGAGGGTACAGGGGGGAATGAGCAGTTCTTC.

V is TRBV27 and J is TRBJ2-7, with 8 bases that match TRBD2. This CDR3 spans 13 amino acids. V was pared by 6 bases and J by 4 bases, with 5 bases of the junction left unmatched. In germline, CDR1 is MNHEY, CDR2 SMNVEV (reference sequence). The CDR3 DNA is TGTGCCAGCAGCGCCGGGAGGGTATACGAGCAGTACTTC. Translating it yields CASSAGRVYEQYF.

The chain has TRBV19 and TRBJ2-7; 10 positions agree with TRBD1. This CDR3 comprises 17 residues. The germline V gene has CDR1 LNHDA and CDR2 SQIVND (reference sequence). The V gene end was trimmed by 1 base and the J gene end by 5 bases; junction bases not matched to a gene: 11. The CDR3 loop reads CASSIATPGTGANEQYF. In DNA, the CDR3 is TGTGCCAGTAGTATAGCCACCCCCGGGACAGGGGCCAACGAGCAGTACTTC.

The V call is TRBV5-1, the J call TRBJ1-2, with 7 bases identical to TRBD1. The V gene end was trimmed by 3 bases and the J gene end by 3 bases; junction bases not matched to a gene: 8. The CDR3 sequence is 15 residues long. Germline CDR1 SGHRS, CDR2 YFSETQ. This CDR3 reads CASSSAGTEDYGYTF. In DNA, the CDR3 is TGCGCCAGCAGCTCAGCCGGGACAGAAGACTATGGCTACACCTTC.

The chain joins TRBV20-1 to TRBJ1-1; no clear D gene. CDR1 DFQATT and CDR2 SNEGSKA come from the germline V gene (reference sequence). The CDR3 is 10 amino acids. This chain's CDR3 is CRGLNTEAFF. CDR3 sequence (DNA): TGCAGGGGGTTGAACACTGAAGCTTTCTTT.

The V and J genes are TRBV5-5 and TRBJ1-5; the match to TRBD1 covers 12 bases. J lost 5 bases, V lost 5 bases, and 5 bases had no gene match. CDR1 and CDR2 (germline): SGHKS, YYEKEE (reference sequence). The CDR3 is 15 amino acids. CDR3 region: CASRPGTGGDQPQHF. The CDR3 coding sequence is TGTGCCAGCAGACCCGGGACAGGGGGCGATCAGCCCCAGCATTTT.

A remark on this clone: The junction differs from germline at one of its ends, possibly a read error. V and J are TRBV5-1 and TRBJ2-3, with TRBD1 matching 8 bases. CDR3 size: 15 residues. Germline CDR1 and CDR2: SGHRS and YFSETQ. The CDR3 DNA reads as TGCGCCAGCAGCTTGGGACAGGGGCTTTCAGACACGCAGTATTTT. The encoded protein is CASSLGQGLSDTQYF.

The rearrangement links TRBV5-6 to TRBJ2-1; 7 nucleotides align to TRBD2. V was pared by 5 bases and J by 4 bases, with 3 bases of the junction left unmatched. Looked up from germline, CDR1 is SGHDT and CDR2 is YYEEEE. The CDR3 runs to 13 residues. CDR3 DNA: TGTGCCAGCAGGGGCGGGGGTTACAATGAGCAGTTCTTC. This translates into CASRGGGYNEQFF.

CDR3 coding DNA: TGTGCCAGCAGCTTCGTCCTGGGAGGGTCTCATGGCTACACCTTC. It encodes CASSFVLGGSHGYTF. This chain links TRBV7-6 with TRBJ1-2; D is undetermined. This CDR3 has 15 residues. Deletions cut 3 bases from V and 6 bases from J, with 17 bases between. Germline values: CDR1 SGHVS, CDR2 FNYEAQ.

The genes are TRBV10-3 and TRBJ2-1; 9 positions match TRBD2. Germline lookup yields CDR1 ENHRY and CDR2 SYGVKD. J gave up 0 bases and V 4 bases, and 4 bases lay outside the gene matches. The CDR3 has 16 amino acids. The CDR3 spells CAISGGGRDSYNEQFF. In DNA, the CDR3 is TGTGCCATCAGTGGGGGCGGGAGGGACTCCTACAATGAGCAGTTCTTC.

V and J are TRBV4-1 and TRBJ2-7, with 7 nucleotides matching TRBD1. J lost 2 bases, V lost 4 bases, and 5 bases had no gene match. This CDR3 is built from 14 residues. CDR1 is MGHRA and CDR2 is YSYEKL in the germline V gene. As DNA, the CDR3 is TGCGCCAGCAGCCCGAACAGGGGAGCCTACGAGCAGTACTTC. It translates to CASSPNRGAYEQYF.

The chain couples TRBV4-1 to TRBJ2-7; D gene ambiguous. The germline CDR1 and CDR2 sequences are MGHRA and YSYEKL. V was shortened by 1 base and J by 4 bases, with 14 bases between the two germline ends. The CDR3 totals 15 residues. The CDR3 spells CASSQAWADQYEQYF. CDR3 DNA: TGCGCCAGCAGCCAAGCGTGGGCCGACCAATACGAGCAGTACTTC.